One sample yielded the 18 T cell receptor beta chains listed below, sequenced in a study of cytomegalovirus exposure and HLA in healthy donors. In the PCR, 60 Vbeta and 13 Jbeta primers were used. Measured with immunoSEQ multiplex PCR; TCRdb has only the in-frame clones, and not every one. The data hold under 110,000 clones, with roughly four fifths observed a single time. Sequenced input: PBMCs. These receptors were collected from a male donor in good health and CMV-seropositive.

This clone was counted a few times. This chain's CDR3 is CASSLETRETQYF. The CDR3 bases are TGTGCCAGCTCACTTGAGACTAGGGAGACCCAGTACTTC. V gene TRBV18 combines with J gene TRBJ2-5; D is perhaps TRBD2 (6 bases). V was cut by 4 bases and J by 5 bases, with 11 bases left in between. Germline lookup yields CDR1 KGHSH and CDR2 LQKENI. The CDR3 spans 13 residues.

A few counts support this clone. The genes are TRBV2 and TRBJ1-6, with 7 bases identical to TRBD1. Unmatched junction bases numbered 9, after V lost 8 bases and J lost 5 bases. CDR3 length equals 15 residues. From germline, CDR1 is SNHLY and CDR2 FYNNEI. Here the CDR3 reads CASCSGTENNSPLHF. In nucleotides, the CDR3 is TGTGCCAGCTGTTCCGGGACAGAGAATAATTCACCCCTCCACTTT. The complete variable domain, with remaining parts taken from reference TRBV2 and TRBJ1-6, reads EPEVTQTPSHQVTQMGQEVILRCVPISNHLYFYWYRQILGQKVEFLVSFYNNEISEKSEIFDDQFSVERPDGSNFTLKIRSTKLEDSAMYFCASCSGTENNSPLHFGNGTRLTVT.

V gene TRBV18 combines with J gene TRBJ1-2, with a tentative D call TRBD1 (5 bases). There are 17 residues in the CDR3. From germline, CDR1 is KGHSH and CDR2 LQKENI. The ends were cut back, 3 bases at V and 4 bases at J, with 21 bases in the middle. For the CDR3, the DNA is TGTGCCAGCTCACCCAGTGGCAGGGAAACATTGGGCTATGGCTACACCTTC. Protein product: CASSPSGRETLGYGYTF.

The chain combines TRBV28 with TRBJ1-1, with a tentative D call TRBD1 (6 bases). This CDR3 has 11 residues. Trimming cost V 2 bases and J 10 bases, with 8 bases left between them. Germline V gives CDR1 MDHEN, CDR2 SYDVKM. CDR3: CASSLDRRAFF. CDR3 in DNA: TGTGCCAGCAGTTTAGACAGGAGAGCTTTCTTT.

V is TRBV7-9 and J is TRBJ2-3; D gene unclear. CDR1 is SEHNR, CDR2 FQNEAQ, per germline (reference sequence). V was pared by 4 bases and J by 5 bases, with 7 bases between. The CDR3 has 12 residues. In DNA form, the CDR3 reads TGTGCCAGCAGCTCCAGGTTAGATACGCAGTATTTT. Translating it yields CASSSRLDTQYF.

This chain joins TRBV6-5 and TRBJ2-7; perhaps TRBD1 as D (6 bases). Trimming left V 6 bases short and J 2 bases short, with 17 bases between. The V gene's germline CDR1 is MNHEY and CDR2 SVGAGI. The CDR3 is 15 residues long. The DNA for the CDR3 is TGTGCCAGCAGGGACTCGACAGGAGCAGCCTACGAGCAGTACTTC. This codes for CASRDSTGAAYEQYF.

V usage is TRBV2 and J usage is TRBJ1-5; D may be TRBD1 (5 bases). Germline assignment: CDR1 SNHLY and CDR2 FYNNEI. V shed 4 bases and J shed 0 bases, with 16 bases lying between them. This CDR3 has 17 residues. DNA for the CDR3: TGTGCCAGCAGTGGGGTCTGGGACTTATTTAGCAATCAGCCCCAGCATTTT. Translated: CASSGVWDLFSNQPQHF.

This sequence joins TRBV7-2 and TRBJ2-7; TRBD2 might be the D (6 bases). CDR1 and CDR2 (germline): SGHTA, FQGNSA. The CDR3 is 15 residues long. Trimming cost V 0 bases and J 7 bases, with 16 bases left between them. This chain's CDR3 is CASSLAVPPGGEQYF. CDR3 coding DNA: TGTGCCAGCAGCTTAGCGGTCCCACCTGGAGGGGAGCAGTACTTC.

The genes are TRBV4-3 and TRBJ2-3; 9 bases match TRBD2. V was pared by 4 bases and J by 3 bases, with 5 bases of the junction left unmatched. Germline V gives CDR1 LGHNA, CDR2 YSLEER. The CDR3 loop spans 15 amino acids. CDR3 sequence: CASSLGAGGTDTQYF. In DNA, the CDR3 is TGCGCCAGCAGCCTGGGTGCGGGAGGGACAGATACGCAGTATTTT.

This chain joins TRBV6-5 and TRBJ2-7, with TRBD1 identical over 9 bases. The V gene's germline CDR1 is MNHEY and CDR2 SVGAGI. The CDR3 covers 15 residues. The J segment lost 6 bases and the V segment lost 5 bases, leaving 11 bases of the junction unmatched. For the CDR3, the DNA is TGTGCCAGCAGTCCGCCGGGGACAGGGTTCTCCGAGCAGTACTTC. Translation: CASSPPGTGFSEQYF.

The chain uses TRBV7-2 and TRBJ2-1; TRBD2 agrees at 8 bases. The V gene end was trimmed by 0 bases and the J gene end by 12 bases; junction bases not matched to a gene: 10. The V gene's germline CDR1 is SGHTA and CDR2 FQGNSA. This CDR3 comprises 15 residues. The CDR3 nucleotides are TGTGCCAGCAGCTTAGCGGATATAGCGGGGACCCCGCAGTTCTTC. This gives the protein CASSLADIAGTPQFF.

Only a few counts were recorded for this clone. J is TRBJ1-1 and V is TRBV30; D unclear. Germline loops: CDR1 GTSNPN, CDR2 SVGIG (reference sequence). The CDR3 consists of 12 residues. Between the trimmed V and J ends, which lost 3 bases and 6 bases, there was a span of 11 bases. The CDR3 region is CAWSGVRAEAFF. The CDR3 DNA follows: TGTGCCTGGAGCGGGGTTCGCGCTGAAGCTTTCTTT.

This chain joins TRBV15 and TRBJ2-7; TRBD1 might be the D (5 bases). Germline CDR1 is LNHNV and CDR2 is YYDKDF (reference sequence). The CDR3 loop spans 15 amino acids. V gave up 1 base and J gave up 4 bases, with 14 bases separating them. The CDR3 region has the DNA TGTGCCACCAGCAGAGGGGAAGGGGCCTATTACGAGCAGTACTTC. It yields the protein CATSRGEGAYYEQYF.

This chain joins TRBV20-1 and TRBJ2-5; a possible D gene is TRBD2 (6 bases). CDR3 length equals 11 residues. V lost 5 bases and J lost 8, with 12 bases in between. Germline V gene data show CDR1 as DFQATT and CDR2 as SNEGSKA (reference sequence). CDR3 loop: CSARVRGTQYF. CDR3 in DNA: TGCAGTGCTCGGGTGCGGGGCACCCAGTACTTC.

This sequence joins TRBV27 and TRBJ1-5; maybe TRBD1 (5 bases). Germline assignment: CDR1 MNHEY and CDR2 SMNVEV (reference sequence). V lost 2 bases to trimming and J lost 7 bases, with 12 bases between them. The CDR3 contains 14 residues. CDR3 in amino acids: CASSLGQGGQPQHF. In DNA, the CDR3 is TGTGCCAGCAGTTTAGGGCAGGGAGGCCAGCCCCAGCATTTT.

This rearrangement joins TRBV27 to TRBJ1-6; no firm D call. The V gene's germline CDR1 is MNHEY and CDR2 SMNVEV (reference sequence). The germline V and J ends were trimmed by 4 bases and 9 bases, with 16 bases remaining between them. The CDR3 consists of 15 residues. CDR3 DNA sequence: TGTGCCAGCAGTTCATGGTCGGTCGAACTTTCACCCCTCCACTTT. Translation gives CASSSWSVELSPLHF.

The V call is TRBV4-3, the J call TRBJ2-3; D is unclear. The CDR3 totals 16 residues. The germline CDR1 and CDR2 sequences are LGHNA and YSLEER. The V end was cut by 1 base, the J end by 4 bases, with 15 bases between. The CDR3 loop is CASSQGVIMESDTQYF. The CDR3 coding sequence is TGCGCCAGCAGCCAAGGAGTCATTATGGAGTCAGATACGCAGTATTTT.

The gene calls are TRBV4-1 and TRBJ1-6; perhaps TRBD1 as D (6 bases). Germline V gene data show CDR1 as MGHRA and CDR2 as YSYEKL. V was shortened by 4 bases and J by 7 bases, with 14 bases between the two germline ends. The CDR3 runs to 15 residues. In DNA form, the CDR3 reads TGCGCCAGCAGCCTCTACTGGACAGAAAATTCACCCCTCCACTTT. Residues: CASSLYWTENSPLHF.